This T cell receptor (beta chain) was sequenced for a study of T cells after yellow fever vaccination. Remarks on this clonotype: Its antigen remains unknown.

Study-wide points: The bulk population could contribute abundant contaminating clonotypes to FACS-sorted repertoires. Although the secondary response was weaker, it peaked faster, at day 5 versus 15. A large majority of primary-vaccination clones showed up again after the booster (around 96% CD4, 85% to 90% CD8). Relatively few clonotypes were ones that appeared in both CD4 and CD8 compartments.

TCRdb reanalysed the 5' RACE reads using MiXCR and keeps one entry per CDR3 protein. Of approximately 450,000 distinct CDR3 sequences detected, over 15% appear once; the ten largest clones hold 18%. The length of the CDR3 is 12 residues. Germline V gene lookup returns CDR1 SQVTM and CDR2 ANQGSEA. V was cut by 2 bases and J by 3 bases, with 4 bases left in between. This material consisted of PBMCs, taken before the yellow fever booster vaccination. The V gene is TRBV29-1, the J gene TRBJ2-2, with D unclear. The receptor was isolated from a man aged 18 to 30 who received the YFV17D yellow fever vaccine. CDR3 nucleotide sequence: TGCAGCGTTGAACGACACACCGGGGAGCTGTTTTTT. It encodes CSVERHTGELFF.